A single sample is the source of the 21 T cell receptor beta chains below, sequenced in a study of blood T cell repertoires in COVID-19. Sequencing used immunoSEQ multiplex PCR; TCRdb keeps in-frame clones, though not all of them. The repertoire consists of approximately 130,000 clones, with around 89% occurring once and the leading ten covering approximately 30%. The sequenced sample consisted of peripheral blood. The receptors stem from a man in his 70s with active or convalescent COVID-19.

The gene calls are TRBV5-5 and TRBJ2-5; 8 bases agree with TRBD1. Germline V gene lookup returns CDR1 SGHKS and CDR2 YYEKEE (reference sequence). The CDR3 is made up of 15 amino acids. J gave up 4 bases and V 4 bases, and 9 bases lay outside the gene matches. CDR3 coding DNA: TGTGCCAGCAGCCGCCTGGACAGGGCGGGAGAGACCCAGTACTTC. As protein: CASSRLDRAGETQYF.

CDR3: CASSPRTGGGESYEQYF. CDR3 nucleotide sequence: TGTGCCAGTAGTCCAAGGACAGGAGGCGGGGAGTCCTACGAGCAGTACTTC. This sequence joins TRBV19 and TRBJ2-7, with a weak D call TRBD1 (7 bases). The CDR3 sequence is 17 residues long. V was cut by 5 bases and J by 1 base, with 21 bases left in between. The germline V gene encodes CDR1 LNHDA and CDR2 SQIVND (reference sequence).

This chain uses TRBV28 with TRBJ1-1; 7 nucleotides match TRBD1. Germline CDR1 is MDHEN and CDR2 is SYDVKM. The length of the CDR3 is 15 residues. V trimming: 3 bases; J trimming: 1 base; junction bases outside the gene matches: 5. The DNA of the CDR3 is TGTGCCAGCAGTTTGGGAAGACAGGGGAACACTGAAGCTTTCTTT. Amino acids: CASSLGRQGNTEAFF.

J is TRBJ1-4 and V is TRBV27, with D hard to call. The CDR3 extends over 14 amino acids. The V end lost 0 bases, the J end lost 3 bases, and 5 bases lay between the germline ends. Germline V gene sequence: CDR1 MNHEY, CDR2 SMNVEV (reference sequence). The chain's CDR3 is CASSLSGANEKLFF. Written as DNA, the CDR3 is TGTGCCAGCAGTTTATCCGGGGCTAATGAAAAACTGTTTTTT. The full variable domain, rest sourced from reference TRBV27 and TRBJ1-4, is EAQVTQNPRYLITVTGKKLTVTCSQNMNHEYMSWYRQDPGLGLRQIYYSMNVEVTDKGDVPEGYKVSRKEKRNFPLILESPSPNQTSLYFCASSLSGANEKLFFGSGTQLSVL.

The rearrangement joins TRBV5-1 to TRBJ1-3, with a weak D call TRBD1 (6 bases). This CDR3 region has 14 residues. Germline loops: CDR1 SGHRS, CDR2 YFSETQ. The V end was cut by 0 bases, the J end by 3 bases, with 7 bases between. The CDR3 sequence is CASSLGTDGNTIYF. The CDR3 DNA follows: TGCGCCAGCAGCTTGGGGACAGATGGAAACACCATATATTTT.

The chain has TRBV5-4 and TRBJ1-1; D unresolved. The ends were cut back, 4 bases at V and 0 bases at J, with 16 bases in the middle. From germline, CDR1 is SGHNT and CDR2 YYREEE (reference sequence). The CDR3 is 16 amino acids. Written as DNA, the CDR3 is TGTGCCAGCAGCGCCGGATCCACAGATATGAACACTGAAGCTTTCTTT. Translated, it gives CASSAGSTDMNTEAFF. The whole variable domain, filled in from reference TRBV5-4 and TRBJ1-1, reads ETGVTQSPTHLIKTRGQQVTLRCSSQSGHNTVSWYQQALGQGPQFIFQYYREEENGRGNFPPRFSGLQFPNYSSELNVNALELDDSALYLCASSAGSTDMNTEAFFGQGTRLTVV.

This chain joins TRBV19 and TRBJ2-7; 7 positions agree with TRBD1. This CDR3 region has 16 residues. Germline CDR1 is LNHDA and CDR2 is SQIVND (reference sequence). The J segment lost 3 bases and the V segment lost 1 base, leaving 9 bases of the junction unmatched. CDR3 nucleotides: TGTGCCAGTAGTATAGGGCCAGGGGGAATCCACTACGAGCAGTACTTC. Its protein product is CASSIGPGGIHYEQYF.

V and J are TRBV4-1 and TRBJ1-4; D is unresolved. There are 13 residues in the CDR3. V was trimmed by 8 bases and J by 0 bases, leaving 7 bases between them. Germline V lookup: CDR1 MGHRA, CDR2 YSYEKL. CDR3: CASGGATNEKLFF. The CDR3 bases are TGCGCCAGCGGCGGGGCAACTAATGAAAAACTGTTTTTT.

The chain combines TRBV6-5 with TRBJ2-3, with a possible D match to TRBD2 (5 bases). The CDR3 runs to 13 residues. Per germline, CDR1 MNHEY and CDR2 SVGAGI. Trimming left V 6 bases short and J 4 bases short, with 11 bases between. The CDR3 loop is CASRRGLADTQYF. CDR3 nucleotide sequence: TGTGCCAGCAGACGAGGGTTGGCAGATACGCAGTATTTT.

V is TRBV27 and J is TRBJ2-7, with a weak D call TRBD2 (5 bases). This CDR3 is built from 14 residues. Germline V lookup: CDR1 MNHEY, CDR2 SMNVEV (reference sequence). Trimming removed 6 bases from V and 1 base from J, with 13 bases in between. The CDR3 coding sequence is TGTGCCAGCAGGGACTGGACTGCTTCCTACGAGCAGTACTTC. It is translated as CASRDWTASYEQYF.

This chain's CDR3 is CASSSTADRERDTQYF. The CDR3 DNA follows: TGTGCCAGCAGTTCCACCGCGGACAGGGAAAGAGATACGCAGTATTTT. This sequence joins TRBV6-6 and TRBJ2-3; 8 positions agree with TRBD1. CDR1 and CDR2 (germline): MNHNY, SVGAGI (reference sequence). Trimming cost V 4 bases and J 5 bases; bases outside gene matches: 11. The length of the CDR3 is 16 residues.

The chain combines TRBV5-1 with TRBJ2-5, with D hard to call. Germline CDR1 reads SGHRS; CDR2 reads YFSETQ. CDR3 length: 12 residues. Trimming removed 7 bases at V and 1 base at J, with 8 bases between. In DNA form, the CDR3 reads TGCGCCAGCGGTCCGGGCCAAGAGACCCAGTACTTC. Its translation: CASGPGQETQYF.

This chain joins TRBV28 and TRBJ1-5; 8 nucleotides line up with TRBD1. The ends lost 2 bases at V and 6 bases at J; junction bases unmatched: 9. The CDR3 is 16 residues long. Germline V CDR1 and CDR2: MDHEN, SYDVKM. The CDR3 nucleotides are TGTGCCAGCAGTTTAAGCCTGAAACAGGGGGGTCAGCCCCAGCATTTT. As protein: CASSLSLKQGGQPQHF.

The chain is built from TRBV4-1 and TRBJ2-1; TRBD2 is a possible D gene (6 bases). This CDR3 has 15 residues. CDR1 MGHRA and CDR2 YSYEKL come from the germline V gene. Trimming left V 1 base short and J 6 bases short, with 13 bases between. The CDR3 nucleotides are TGCGCCAGCAGCCAAGGGTGGACTACTACCAATGAGCAGTTCTTC. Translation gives CASSQGWTTTNEQFF.

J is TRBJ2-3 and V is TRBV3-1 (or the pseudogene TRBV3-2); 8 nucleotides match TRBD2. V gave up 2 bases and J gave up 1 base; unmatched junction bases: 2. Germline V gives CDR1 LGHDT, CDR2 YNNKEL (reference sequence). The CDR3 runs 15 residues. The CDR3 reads CASSQTAGGTDTQYF. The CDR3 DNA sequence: TGTGCCAGCAGCCAAACAGCGGGAGGCACAGATACGCAGTATTTT.

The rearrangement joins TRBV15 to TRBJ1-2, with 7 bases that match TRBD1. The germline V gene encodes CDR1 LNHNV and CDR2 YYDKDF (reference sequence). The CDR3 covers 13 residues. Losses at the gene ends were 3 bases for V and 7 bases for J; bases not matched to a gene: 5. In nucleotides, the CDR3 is TGTGCCACCAGCAGGAGGGGGCTTAGTGGCTACACCTTC. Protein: CATSRRGLSGYTF.

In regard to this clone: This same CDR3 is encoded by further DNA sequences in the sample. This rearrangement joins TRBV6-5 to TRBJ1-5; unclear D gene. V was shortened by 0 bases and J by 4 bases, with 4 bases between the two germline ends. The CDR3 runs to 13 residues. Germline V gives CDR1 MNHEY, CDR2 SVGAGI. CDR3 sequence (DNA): TGTGCCAGCAGTTACTCTCTTAATCAGCCCCAGCATTTT. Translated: CASSYSLNQPQHF.

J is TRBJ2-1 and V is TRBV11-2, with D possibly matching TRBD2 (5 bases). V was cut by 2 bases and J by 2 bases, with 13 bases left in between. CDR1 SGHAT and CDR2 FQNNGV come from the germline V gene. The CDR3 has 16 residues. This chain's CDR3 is CASSLIGDEPYNEQFF. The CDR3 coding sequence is TGTGCCAGCAGCTTAATCGGGGATGAACCCTACAATGAGCAGTTCTTC.

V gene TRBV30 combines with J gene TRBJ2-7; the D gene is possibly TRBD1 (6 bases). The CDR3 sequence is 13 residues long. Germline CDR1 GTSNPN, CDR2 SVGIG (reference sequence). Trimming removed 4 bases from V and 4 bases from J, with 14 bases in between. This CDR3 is CAWKPGHLYEQYF. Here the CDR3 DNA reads TGTGCCTGGAAACCGGGACACCTTTACGAGCAGTACTTC.

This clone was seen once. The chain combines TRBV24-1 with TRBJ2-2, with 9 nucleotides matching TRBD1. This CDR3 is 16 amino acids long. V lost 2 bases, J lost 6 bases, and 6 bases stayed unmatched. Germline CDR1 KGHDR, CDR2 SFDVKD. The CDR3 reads CATSDSQGAQAGELFF. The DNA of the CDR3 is TGTGCCACCAGTGATTCACAGGGGGCTCAGGCCGGGGAGCTGTTTTTT.

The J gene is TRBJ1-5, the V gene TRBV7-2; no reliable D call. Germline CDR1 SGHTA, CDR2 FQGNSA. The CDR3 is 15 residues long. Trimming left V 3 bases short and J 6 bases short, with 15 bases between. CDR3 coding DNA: TGTGCCAGCAGCTTCGGACTCCGCTCCCCTCAGCCCCAGCATTTT. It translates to CASSFGLRSPQPQHF.